This T cell receptor beta chain was sequenced for a study of blood T cell repertoires in COVID-19. Overall study context: PBMCs, B-cell-depleted T cells, or T cells provided the cDNA or gDNA that made up the material.

V lost 0 bases and J 7 bases, leaving 6 bases between the germline ends. The CDR3 has 12 residues. In germline, CDR1 is LGHDT, CDR2 YNNKEL (reference sequence). Per the original methods: From reference gene primer amplification, estimates of nucleated cell counts were derived. Only in-frame clones appear in the TCRdb table, and some are missing; sequencing was by immunoSEQ multiplex PCR. V and J calls and clone size come straight from that table; D and trimming were deduced from the DNA. The sample contains fewer than 50,000 clones, around four fifths of which appear only once. This rearrangement joins TRBV3-1 (or the pseudogene TRBV3-2) to TRBJ2-5, with D perhaps matching TRBD2 (5 bases). The sequenced sample consisted of peripheral blood. This clonotype originated in a middle-aged man with active COVID-19. CDR3 bases: TGTGCCAGCAGCCAAGACGGGGTGACCCAGTACTTC. This translates into CASSQDGVTQYF.